This T cell receptor beta chain was identified during a study of Graves' ophthalmopathy and Graves' hyperthyroidism. Across the study: Peripheral blood collection took place at initial diagnosis, before any treatment.

Serum thyroxine and TRAb, along with clinical symptoms, thyroid ultrasound and orbital computed tomography, were what diagnosis relied on. Amplification targeted the TCR beta CDR3 regions, with RNA transcripts as the source material. RT-PCR with HTBI primers came first, then second-round multiplex PCR. TCRdb redid the calling of the multiplex PCR reads with MiXCR, one entry per CDR3 protein. The data contain about 480,000 distinct CDR3 sequences, approximately 15% of them singletons. Study conclusions and caveats: Detection in blood was also observed for most expanded thyroid clonotypes above 0.001 frequency.

The sample holds a few counts of this clonotype. The target antigen is unknown. V dropped 6 bases and J dropped 1; count of bases not matched to a gene: 5. The CDR3 covers 14 residues. CDR1 is KGHSH and CDR2 is LQKENI in the germline V gene. The sequencing sample was made of blood. This chain joins TRBV18 and TRBJ1-1; 7 nucleotides agree with TRBD1. The sequence derives from a woman in her thirties with Graves' ophthalmopathy. The CDR3 bases are TGTGCCAGCTCGACACAGGGGTGGAACACTGAAGCTTTCTTT. This codes for CASSTQGWNTEAFF. Full variable domain (outside the CDR3, taken from reference TRBV18 and TRBJ1-1): NAGVMQNPRHLVRRRGQEARLRCSPMKGHSHVYWYRQLPEEGLKFMVYLQKENIIDESGMPKERFSAEFPKEGPSILRIQQVVRGDSAAYFCASSTQGWNTEAFFGQGTRLTVV.